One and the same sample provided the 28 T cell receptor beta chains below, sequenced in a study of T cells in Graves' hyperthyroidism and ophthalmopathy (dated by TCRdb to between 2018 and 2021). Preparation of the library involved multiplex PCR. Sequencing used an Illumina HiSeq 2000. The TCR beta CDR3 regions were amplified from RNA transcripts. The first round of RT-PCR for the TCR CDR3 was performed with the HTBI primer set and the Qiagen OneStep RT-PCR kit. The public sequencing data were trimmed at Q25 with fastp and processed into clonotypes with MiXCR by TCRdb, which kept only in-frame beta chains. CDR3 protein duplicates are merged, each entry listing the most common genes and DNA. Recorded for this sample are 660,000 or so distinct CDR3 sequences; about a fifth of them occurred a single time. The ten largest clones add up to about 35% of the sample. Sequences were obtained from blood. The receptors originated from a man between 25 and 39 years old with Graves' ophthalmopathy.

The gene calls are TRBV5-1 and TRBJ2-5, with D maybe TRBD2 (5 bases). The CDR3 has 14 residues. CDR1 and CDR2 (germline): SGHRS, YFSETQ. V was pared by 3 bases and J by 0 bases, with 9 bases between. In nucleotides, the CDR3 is TGCGCCAGCAGCTCTTACGGGAACCAAGAGACCCAGTACTTC. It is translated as CASSSYGNQETQYF.

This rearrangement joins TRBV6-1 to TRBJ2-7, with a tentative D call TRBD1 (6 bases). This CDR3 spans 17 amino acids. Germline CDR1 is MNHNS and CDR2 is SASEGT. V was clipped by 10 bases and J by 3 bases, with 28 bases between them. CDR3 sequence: CANSSPQGRGPFYEQYF. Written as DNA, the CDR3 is TGTGCCAACAGCTCACCGCAGGGGCGCGGCCCCTTCTACGAGCAGTACTTC.

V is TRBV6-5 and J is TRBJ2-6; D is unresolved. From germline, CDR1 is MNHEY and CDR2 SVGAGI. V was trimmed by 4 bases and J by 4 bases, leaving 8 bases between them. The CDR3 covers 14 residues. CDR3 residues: CASSFDPGANVLTF. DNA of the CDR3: TGTGCCAGCAGTTTCGACCCCGGGGCCAACGTCCTGACTTTC.

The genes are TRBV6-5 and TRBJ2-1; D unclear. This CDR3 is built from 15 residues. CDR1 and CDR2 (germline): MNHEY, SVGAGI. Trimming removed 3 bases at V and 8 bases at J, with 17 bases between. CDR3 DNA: TGTGCCAGCAGTTATTCTAGTGAGAGCCTCGATGAGCAGTTCTTC. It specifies CASSYSSESLDEQFF.

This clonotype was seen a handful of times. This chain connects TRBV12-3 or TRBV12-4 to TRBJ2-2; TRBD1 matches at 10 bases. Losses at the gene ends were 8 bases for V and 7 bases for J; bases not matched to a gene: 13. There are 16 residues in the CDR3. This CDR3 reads CASDHGTGVSGGELFF. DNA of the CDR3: TGTGCCAGCGATCACGGGACAGGGGTCTCGGGCGGGGAGCTGTTTTTT.

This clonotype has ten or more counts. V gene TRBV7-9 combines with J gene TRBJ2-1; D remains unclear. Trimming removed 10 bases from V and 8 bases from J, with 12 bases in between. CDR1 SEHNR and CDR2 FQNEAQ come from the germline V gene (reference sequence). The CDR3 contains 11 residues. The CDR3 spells CATAAWDEQFF. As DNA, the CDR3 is TGTGCCACCGCCGCATGGGATGAGCAGTTCTTC. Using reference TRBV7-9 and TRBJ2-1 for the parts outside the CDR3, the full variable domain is DTGVSQNPRHKITKRGQNVTFRCDPISEHNRLYWYRQTLGQGPEFLTYFQNEAQLEKSRLLSDRFSAERPKGSFSTLEIQRTEQGDSAMYLCATAAWDEQFFGPGTRLTVL.

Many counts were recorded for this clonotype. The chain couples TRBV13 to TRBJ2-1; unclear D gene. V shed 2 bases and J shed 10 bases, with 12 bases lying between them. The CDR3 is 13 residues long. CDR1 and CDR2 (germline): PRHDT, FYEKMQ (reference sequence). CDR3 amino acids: CASSLLAQPEQFF. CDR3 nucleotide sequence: TGTGCCAGCAGCTTACTGGCGCAGCCAGAGCAGTTCTTC. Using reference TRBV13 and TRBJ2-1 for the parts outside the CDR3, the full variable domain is AAGVIQSPRHLIKEKRETATLKCYPIPRHDTVYWYQQGPGQDPQFLISFYEKMQSDKGSIPDRFSAQQFSDYHSELNMSSLELGDSALYFCASSLLAQPEQFFGPGTRLTVL.

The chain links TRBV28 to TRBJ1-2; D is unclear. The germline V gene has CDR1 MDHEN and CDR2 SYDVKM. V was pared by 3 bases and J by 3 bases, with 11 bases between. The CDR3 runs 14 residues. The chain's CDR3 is CASSFRAQYYGYTF. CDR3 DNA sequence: TGTGCCAGCAGTTTCCGGGCCCAGTACTATGGCTACACCTTC.

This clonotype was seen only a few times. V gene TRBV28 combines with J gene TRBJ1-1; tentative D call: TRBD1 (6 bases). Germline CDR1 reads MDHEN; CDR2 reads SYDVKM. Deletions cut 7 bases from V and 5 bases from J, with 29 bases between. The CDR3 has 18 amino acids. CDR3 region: CASKIAPPSQGRNTEAFF. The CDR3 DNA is TGTGCCAGCAAAATCGCCCCCCCTTCACAGGGTAGGAATACTGAAGCTTTCTTT. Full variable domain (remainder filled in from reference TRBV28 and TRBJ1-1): DVKVTQSSRYLVKRTGEKVFLECVQDMDHENMFWYRQDPGLGLRLIYFSYDVKMKEKGDIPEGYSVSREKKERFSLILESASTNQTSMYLCASKIAPPSQGRNTEAFFGQGTRLTVV.

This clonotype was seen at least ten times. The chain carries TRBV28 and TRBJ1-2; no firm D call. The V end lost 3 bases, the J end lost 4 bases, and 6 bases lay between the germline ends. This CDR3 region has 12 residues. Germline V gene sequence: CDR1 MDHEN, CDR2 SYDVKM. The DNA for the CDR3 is TGTGCCAGCAGTTTCCCCCCCTATGGCTACACCTTC. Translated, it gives CASSFPPYGYTF.

CDR3 protein: CASSFSFQETQYF. For the CDR3, the DNA is TGTGCCAGCAGCTTTTCTTTCCAAGAGACCCAGTACTTC. The chain recombines TRBV7-2 with TRBJ2-5; D ambiguous. The CDR3 spans 13 residues. V was pared by 3 bases and J by 1 base, with 6 bases between. CDR1 and CDR2 (germline): SGHTA, FQGNSA.

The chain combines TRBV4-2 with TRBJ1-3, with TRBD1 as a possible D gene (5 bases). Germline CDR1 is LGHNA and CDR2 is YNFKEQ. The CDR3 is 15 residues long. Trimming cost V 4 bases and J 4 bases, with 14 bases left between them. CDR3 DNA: TGTGCCAGCAGCCGACAGTCTTCGTCCGGAAACACCATATATTTT. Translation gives CASSRQSSSGNTIYF.

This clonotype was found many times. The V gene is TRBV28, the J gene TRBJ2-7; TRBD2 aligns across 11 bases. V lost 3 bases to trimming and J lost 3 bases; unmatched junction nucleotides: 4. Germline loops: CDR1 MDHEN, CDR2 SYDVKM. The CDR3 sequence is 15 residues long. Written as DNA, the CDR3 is TGTGCCAGCAGTTTTACTAGCGGGGGAAACTACGAGCAGTACTTC. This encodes CASSFTSGGNYEQYF.

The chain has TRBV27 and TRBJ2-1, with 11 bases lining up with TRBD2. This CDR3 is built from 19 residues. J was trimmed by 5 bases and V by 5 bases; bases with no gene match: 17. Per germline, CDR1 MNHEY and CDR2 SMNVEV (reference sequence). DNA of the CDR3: TGTGCCAGCAGTCCCCGGGCTAGCGGGAGGTTGGTTCCCAACAATGAGCAGTTCTTC. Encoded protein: CASSPRASGRLVPNNEQFF.

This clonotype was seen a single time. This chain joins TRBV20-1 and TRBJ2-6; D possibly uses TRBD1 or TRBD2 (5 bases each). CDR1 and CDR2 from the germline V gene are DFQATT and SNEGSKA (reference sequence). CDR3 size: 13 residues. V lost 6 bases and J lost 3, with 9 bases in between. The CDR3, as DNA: TGCAGTGCACGGGGCCTTGGGGCCAACGTCCTGACTTTC. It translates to CSARGLGANVLTF.

CDR3 bases: TGTGCCAGCAGTTACACCCCCCCCCAGTTCTCTGGGGCCAACGTCCTGACTTTC. This encodes CASSYTPPQFSGANVLTF. The rearrangement links TRBV6-9 to TRBJ2-6; D is unresolved. This CDR3 is 18 amino acids long. Trimming shortened V by 3 bases and J by 0 bases, and 15 bases separated the two germline ends. Per germline, CDR1 MNHGY and CDR2 SVAAGI.

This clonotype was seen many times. CDR3 protein: CASSLGGSGGNEQFF. The CDR3 region has the DNA TGTGCCAGCAGTTTAGGCGGGTCCGGAGGTAATGAGCAGTTCTTC. This sequence joins TRBV28 and TRBJ2-1, with a weak D call TRBD2 (5 bases). The V end lost 2 bases, the J end lost 7 bases, and 15 bases lay between the germline ends. In germline, CDR1 is MDHEN, CDR2 SYDVKM. CDR3 length equals 15 residues.

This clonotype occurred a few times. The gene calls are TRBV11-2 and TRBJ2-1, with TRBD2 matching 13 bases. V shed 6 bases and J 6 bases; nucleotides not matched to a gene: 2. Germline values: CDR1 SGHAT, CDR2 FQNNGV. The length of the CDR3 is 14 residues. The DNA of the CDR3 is TGTGCCAGCAGGGGACTAGCGGGAACCAATGAGCAGTTCTTC. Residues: CASRGLAGTNEQFF. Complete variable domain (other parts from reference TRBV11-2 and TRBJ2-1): EAGVAQSPRYKIIEKRQSVAFWCNPISGHATLYWYQQILGQGPKLLIQFQNNGVVDDSQLPKDRFSAERLKGVDSTLKIQPAKLEDSAVYLCASRGLAGTNEQFFGPGTRLTVL.

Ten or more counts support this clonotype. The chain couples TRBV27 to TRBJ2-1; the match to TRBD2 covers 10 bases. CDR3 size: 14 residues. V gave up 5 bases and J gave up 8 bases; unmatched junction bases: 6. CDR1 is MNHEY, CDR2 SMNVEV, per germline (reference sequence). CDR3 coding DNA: TGTGCCAGCAGTCCTAGCGGGAGTTGGTATGAGCAGTTCTTC. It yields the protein CASSPSGSWYEQFF.

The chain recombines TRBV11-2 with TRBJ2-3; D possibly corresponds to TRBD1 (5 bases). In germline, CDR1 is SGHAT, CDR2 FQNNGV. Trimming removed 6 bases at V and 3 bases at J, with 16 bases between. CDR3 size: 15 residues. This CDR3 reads CASSWGRGHTDTQYF. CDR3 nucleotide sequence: TGTGCCAGCAGTTGGGGAAGGGGTCATACAGATACGCAGTATTTT.

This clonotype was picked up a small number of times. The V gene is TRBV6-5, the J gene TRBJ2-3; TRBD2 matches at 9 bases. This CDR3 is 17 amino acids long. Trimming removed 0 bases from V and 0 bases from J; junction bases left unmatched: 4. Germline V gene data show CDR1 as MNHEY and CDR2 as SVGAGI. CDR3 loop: CASSYSTSGLSTDTQYF. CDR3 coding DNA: TGTGCCAGCAGTTACTCGACTAGCGGACTAAGCACAGATACGCAGTATTTT.

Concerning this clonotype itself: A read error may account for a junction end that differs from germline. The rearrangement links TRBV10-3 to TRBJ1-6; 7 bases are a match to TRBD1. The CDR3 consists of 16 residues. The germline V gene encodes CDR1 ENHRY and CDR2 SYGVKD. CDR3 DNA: TGTGTCATCAGTGAGTCGACTGCAGGGGGGAATTCACCCCTCCACTTT. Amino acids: CVISESTAGGNSPLHF.

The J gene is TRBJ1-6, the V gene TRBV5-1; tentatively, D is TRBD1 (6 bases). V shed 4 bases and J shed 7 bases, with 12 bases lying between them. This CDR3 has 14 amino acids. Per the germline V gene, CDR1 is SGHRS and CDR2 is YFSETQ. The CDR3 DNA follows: TGCGCCAGCAGCCGAGACAGGACAAATTCACCCCTCCACTTT. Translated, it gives CASSRDRTNSPLHF. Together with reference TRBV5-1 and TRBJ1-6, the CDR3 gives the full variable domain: KAGVTQTPRYLIKTRGQQVTLSCSPISGHRSVSWYQQTPGQGLQFLFEYFSETQRNKGNFPGRFSGRQFSNSRSEMNVSTLELGDSALYLCASSRDRTNSPLHFGNGTRLTVT.

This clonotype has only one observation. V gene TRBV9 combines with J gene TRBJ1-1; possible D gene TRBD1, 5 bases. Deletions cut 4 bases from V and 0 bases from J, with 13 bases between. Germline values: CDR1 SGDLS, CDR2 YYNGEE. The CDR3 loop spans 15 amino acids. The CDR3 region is CASSRSQGMNTEAFF. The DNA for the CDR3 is TGTGCCAGCAGCCGGAGCCAGGGCATGAACACTGAAGCTTTCTTT.

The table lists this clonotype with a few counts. The CDR3 loop reads CASSLGRPSNQPQHF. The CDR3 DNA reads TGTGCCAGCAGTTTGGGCAGACCTAGCAATCAGCCCCAGCATTTT. The V and J genes are TRBV28 and TRBJ1-5, with D hard to call. Germline V gene lookup returns CDR1 MDHEN and CDR2 SYDVKM. This CDR3 spans 15 amino acids. The germline V and J ends were trimmed by 3 bases and 0 bases, with 9 bases remaining between them.

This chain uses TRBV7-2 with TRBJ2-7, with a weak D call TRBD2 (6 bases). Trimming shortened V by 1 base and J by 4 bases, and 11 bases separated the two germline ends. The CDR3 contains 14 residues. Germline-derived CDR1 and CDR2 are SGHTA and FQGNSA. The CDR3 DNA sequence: TGTGCCAGCAGCTTAGGTCGGAGGGGATACGAGCAGTACTTC. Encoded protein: CASSLGRRGYEQYF.

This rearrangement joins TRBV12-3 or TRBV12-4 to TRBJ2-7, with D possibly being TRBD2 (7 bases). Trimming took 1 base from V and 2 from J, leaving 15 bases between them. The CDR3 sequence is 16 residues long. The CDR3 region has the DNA TGTGCCAGCAGTTTAGTAGGGGGGGCAATGACCTACGAGCAGTACTTC. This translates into CASSLVGGAMTYEQYF.

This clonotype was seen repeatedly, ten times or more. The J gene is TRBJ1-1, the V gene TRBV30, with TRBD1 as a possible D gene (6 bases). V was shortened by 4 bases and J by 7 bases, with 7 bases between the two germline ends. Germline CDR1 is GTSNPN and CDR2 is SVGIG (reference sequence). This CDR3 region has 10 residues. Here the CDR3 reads CAWIQGEAFF. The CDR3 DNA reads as TGTGCCTGGATACAGGGTGAAGCTTTCTTT.